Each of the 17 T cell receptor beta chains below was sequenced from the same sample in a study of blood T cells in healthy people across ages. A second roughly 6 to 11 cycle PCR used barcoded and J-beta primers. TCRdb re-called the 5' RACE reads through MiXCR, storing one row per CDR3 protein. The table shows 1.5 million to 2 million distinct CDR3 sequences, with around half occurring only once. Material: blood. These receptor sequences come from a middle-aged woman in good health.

The CDR3 DNA is TGTGCCAGCAGCCAAAGGACCGGGGGCGCATCACCCCTCCACTTT. Protein sequence: CASSQRTGGASPLHF. J is TRBJ1-6 and V is TRBV3-1, with D tentatively TRBD1 (6 bases). Trimming removed 2 bases from V and 10 bases from J, with 15 bases in between. Germline V gene data show CDR1 as LGHDT and CDR2 as YNNKEL (reference sequence). This CDR3 region has 15 residues. Together with reference TRBV3-1 and TRBJ1-6, the CDR3 gives the full variable domain: DTAVSQTPKYLVTQMGNDKSIKCEQNLGHDTMYWYKQDSKKFLKIMFSYNNKELIINETVPNRFSPKSPDKAHLNLHINSLELGDSAVYFCASSQRTGGASPLHFGNGTRLTVT.

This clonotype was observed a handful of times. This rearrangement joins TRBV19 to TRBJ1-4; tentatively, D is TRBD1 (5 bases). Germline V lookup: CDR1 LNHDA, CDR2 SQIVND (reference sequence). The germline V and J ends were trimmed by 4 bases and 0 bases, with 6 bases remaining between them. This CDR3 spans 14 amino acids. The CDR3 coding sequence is TGTGCCAGTAGTAGGGGACCAACTAATGAAAAACTGTTTTTT. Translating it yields CASSRGPTNEKLFF. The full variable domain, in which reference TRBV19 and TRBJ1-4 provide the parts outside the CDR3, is DGGITQSPKYLFRKEGQNVTLSCEQNLNHDAMYWYRQDPGQGLRLIYYSQIVNDFQKGDIAEGYSVSREKKESFPLTVTSAQKNPTAFYLCASSRGPTNEKLFFGSGTQLSVL.

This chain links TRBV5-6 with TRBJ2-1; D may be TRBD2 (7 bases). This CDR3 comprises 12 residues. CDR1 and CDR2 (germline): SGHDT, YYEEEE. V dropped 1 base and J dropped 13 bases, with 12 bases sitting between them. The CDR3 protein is CASSLTGGAQFF. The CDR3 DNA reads TGTGCCAGCAGCTTGACGGGGGGCGCACAGTTCTTC.

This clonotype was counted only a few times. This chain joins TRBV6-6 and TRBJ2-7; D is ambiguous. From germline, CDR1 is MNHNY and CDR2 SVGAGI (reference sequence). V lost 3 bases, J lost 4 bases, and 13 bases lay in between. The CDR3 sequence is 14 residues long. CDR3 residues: CASSYSVDTYEQYF. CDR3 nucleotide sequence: TGTGCCAGCAGTTATTCAGTTGACACGTACGAGCAGTACTTC.

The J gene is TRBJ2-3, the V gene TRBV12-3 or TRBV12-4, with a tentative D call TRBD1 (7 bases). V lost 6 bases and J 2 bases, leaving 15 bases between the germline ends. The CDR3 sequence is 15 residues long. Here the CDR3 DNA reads TGTGCCAGCAGGTCGCGGGACAGATACACAGATACGCAGTATTTT. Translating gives CASRSRDRYTDTQYF.

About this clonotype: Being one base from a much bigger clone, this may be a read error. The CDR3 DNA reads as TGTGCCAGCAGTCCCTGGGGGGTTAGGGAGAACATTCAGTACTTC. It is translated as CASSPWGVRENIQYF. V is TRBV27 and J is TRBJ2-5, with a tentative D call TRBD2 (6 bases). The J call may be incorrect, as the DNA end agrees better with TRBJ2-4. CDR3 length equals 15 residues. The V gene's germline CDR1 is MNHEY and CDR2 SMNVEV (reference sequence).

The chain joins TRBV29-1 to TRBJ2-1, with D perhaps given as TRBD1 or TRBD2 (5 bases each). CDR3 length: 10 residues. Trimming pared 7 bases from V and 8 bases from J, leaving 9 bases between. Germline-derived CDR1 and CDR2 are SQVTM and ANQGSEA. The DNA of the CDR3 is TGCAGCGGGATGGGGGATGAGCAGTTCTTC. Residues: CSGMGDEQFF.

The CDR3 sequence: CSAGAQGAGNQPQHF. The CDR3 DNA follows: TGCAGTGCGGGTGCTCAGGGGGCGGGCAATCAGCCCCAGCATTTT. The chain is built from TRBV20-1 and TRBJ1-5; 8 nucleotides line up with TRBD1. In germline, CDR1 is DFQATT, CDR2 SNEGSKA (reference sequence). The CDR3 consists of 15 residues. Germline trimming cut 6 bases from V and 2 bases from J; bases unmatched to any gene: 9.

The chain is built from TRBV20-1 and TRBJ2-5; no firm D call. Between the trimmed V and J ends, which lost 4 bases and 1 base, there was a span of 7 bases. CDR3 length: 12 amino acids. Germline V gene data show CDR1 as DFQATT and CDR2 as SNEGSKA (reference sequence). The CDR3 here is CSATAGQETQYF. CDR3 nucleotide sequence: TGCAGTGCTACCGCCGGCCAAGAGACCCAGTACTTC.

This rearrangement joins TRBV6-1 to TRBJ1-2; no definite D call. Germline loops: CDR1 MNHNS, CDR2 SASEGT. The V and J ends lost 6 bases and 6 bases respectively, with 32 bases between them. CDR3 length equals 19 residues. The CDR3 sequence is CASRPWEGWAESRLNGYTF. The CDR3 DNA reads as TGTGCCAGCAGACCCTGGGAGGGTTGGGCAGAATCGCGCCTCAATGGCTACACCTTC.

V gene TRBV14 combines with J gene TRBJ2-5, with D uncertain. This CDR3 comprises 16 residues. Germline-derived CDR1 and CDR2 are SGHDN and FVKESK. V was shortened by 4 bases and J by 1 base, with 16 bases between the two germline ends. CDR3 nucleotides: TGTGCCAGCAGCCGTGTTTCTTCTGGTCCCCAAGAGACCCAGTACTTC. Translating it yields CASSRVSSGPQETQYF.

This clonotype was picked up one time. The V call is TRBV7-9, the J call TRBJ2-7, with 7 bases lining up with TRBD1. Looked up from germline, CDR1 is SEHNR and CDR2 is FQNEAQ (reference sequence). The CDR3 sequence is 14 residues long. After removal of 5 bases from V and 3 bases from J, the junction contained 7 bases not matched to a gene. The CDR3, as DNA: TGTGCCAGCAGCACCGACAGGGAGTACTACGAGCAGTACTTC. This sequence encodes CASSTDREYYEQYF.

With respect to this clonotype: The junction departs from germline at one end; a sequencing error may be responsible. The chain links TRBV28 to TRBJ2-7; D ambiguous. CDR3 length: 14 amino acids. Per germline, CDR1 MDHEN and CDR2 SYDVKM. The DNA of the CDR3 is TGTGCCAACAGTACCTCGACGGAAACCTACGAGCAGTACTTC. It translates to CANSTSTETYEQYF.

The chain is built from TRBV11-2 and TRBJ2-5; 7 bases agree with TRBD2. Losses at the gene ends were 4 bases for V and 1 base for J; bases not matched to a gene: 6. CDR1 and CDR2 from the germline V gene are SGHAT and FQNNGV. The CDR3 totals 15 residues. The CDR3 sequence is CASSSPGLSQETQYF. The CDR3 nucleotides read TGTGCCAGCAGCTCTCCGGGACTAAGCCAAGAGACCCAGTACTTC.

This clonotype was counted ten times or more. The CDR3 protein is CASSLRGLDTQYF. CDR3 bases: TGTGCCAGCAGCCTCCGTGGGTTGGATACGCAGTATTTT. J is TRBJ2-3 and V is TRBV7-2; D is unresolved. The CDR3 is made up of 13 amino acids. Between the trimmed V and J ends, which lost 5 bases and 6 bases, there was a span of 12 bases. Germline CDR1 and CDR2: SGHTA and FQGNSA.

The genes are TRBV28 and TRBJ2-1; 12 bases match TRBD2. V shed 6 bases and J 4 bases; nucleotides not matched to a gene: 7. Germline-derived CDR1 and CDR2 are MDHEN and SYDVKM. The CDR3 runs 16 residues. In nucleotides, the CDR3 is TGTGCCAGCAGAATACCGACTAGCGGGGGATACAATGAGCAGTTCTTC. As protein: CASRIPTSGGYNEQFF.

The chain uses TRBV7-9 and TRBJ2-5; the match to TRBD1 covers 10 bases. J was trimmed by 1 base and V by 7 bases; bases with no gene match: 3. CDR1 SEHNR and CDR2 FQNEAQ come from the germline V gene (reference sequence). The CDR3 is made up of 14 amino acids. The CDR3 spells CASNRQGAQETQYF. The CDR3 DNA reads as TGTGCCAGCAACAGACAGGGGGCCCAAGAGACCCAGTACTTC.